The entry below gives a single T cell receptor (beta chain) sequence along with its context. This clone was counted only a few times. Its antigen remains unidentified. Per-nucleotide qualities are absent, and no much larger clonotype sits a single base away. Thawed PBMCs were FACS-sorted into unstimulated Tregs (CD4+CD25+CD127-), CD4+ non-Tregs (CD4+CD25-), CD4 cells and CD8 cells. Blood from healthy controls was obtained either as purchased buffy coats or from healthy volunteers. Healthy control blood was processed by Ficoll density gradient to PBMCs and cryopreserved; patient PBMCs were collected before and after transplant. The data belong to a study of Tregs in tolerant kidney transplant recipients (dated 2019 in TCRdb). As for the study more broadly: Before combined kidney and bone marrow transplantation, this study identified donor-specific regulatory T cells using TCRbeta sequencing and then followed those same cells after transplant. In 3 healthy controls, several methods of expanding Tregs specific for an allogeneic donor were compared by TCRbeta repertoire sequencing. Paper-wide results and their limitations: Expanding Tregs with activated donor B cells appeared to identify the most biologically relevant and donor-specific TCRbeta repertoire. Because only a small number of patients were included, the study had limitations, and the results will need to be validated in larger populations as well as under other immunosuppression protocols. Although technical replication error seemed to be minimal, the question of biological reproducibility was not addressed directly.

The germline V gene yields SGHTA for CDR1 and FQGNSA for CDR2. Including cysteine and phenylalanine, the CDR3 has 13 amino acids. The kept DNA is CDR3 alone, 39 bases in frame from the first base. The junction carries 11 bases between V and J, which are trimmed by 6 bases and 5 bases respectively. Genomic DNA was extracted from sorted cells with the QIAGEN DNeasy Blood and Tissue Kit for TCRbeta CDR3 sequencing. High-throughput TCRbeta CDR3 sequencing, which included PCR amplification with bias correction and internal controls, was done commercially through immunoSEQ. In the source study's methods: A unique productive TCRbeta sequence was defined by the CDR3 nucleotide sequence when primers matched, and otherwise by the CDR3 amino acid sequence together with the Vbeta and Jbeta genes. As a correction for sorting error, sequences shared between sorted populations at a frequency ratio of 2:1 or less were discarded, and the remaining shared sequences were assigned to the higher population. Sequences were defined as donor-reactive when expanded at least 5-fold in CFSE-low cells versus unstimulated cells and present at a frequency of at least 0.01% in CFSE-low cells. Jensen-Shannon divergence calculated on the top 100 TCRbeta sequences ranked by frequency was used to measure repertoire divergence. For samples with multiple sequencing runs, sorting error was corrected in each run separately before the runs were combined. As stored in TCRdb, this immuneACCESS dataset retains in-frame rearrangements with V and J assigned. A fraction of the clones does not appear; measured against another copy, unresolved V genes explain less than half of the discrepancy, and the remainder lacks a known reason. That table gives V, J and clone size, and the DNA gave D and trimming. For this sample the table gives roughly 68,000 clones, of which 84% were detected only once. The top ten constitute around 4% of the sample.

The chain is encoded by TRBV7-2 joined to TRBJ1-5; matching of 5 bases hints at TRBD1 as the D gene. Sample: CD4+ T cells from blood. The sequence came from a human donor in good health. The CDR3: CASSQWGDQPQHF. The sequenced DNA is TGTGCCAGCAGTCAATGGGGGGATCAGCCCCAGCATTTT.